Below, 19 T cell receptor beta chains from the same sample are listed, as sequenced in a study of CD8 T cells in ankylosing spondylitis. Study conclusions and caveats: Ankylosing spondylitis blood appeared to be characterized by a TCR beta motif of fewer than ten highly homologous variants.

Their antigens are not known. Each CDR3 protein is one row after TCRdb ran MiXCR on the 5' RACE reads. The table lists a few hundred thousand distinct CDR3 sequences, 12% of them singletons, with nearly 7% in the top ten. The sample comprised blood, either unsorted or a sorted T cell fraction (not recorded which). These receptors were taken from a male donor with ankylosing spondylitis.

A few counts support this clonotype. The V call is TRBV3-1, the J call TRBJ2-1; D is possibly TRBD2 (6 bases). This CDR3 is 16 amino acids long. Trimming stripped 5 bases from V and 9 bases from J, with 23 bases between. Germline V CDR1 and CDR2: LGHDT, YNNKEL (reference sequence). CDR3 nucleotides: TGTGCCAGCAGCTTCCAGGTGGATAGCCGGGGAGGTGAGCAGTTCTTC. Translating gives CASSFQVDSRGGEQFF.

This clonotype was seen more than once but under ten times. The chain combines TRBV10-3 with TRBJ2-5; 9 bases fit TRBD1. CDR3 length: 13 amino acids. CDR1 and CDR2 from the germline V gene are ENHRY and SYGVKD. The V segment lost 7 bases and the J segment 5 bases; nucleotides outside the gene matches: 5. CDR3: CAIKGQGRETQYF. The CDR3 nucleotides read TGTGCCATCAAAGGACAGGGGAGGGAGACCCAGTACTTC.

Written as DNA, the CDR3 is TGCGCCAGCAGCTTGGATCCGGTGGCCGAGCAGTACTTC. It specifies CASSLDPVAEQYF. The rearrangement uses TRBV5-1 and TRBJ2-7; D call uncertain. Trimming took 0 bases from V and 6 from J, leaving 10 bases between them. Looked up from germline, CDR1 is SGHRS and CDR2 is YFSETQ. The CDR3 is 13 residues long.

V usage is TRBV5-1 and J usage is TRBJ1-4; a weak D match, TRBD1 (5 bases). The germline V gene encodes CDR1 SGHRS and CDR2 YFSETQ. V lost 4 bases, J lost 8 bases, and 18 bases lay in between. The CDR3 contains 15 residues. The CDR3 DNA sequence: TGCGCCAGCAGCACTGACAGAGGTGGTTCGGAAAAACTGTTTTTT. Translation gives CASSTDRGGSEKLFF. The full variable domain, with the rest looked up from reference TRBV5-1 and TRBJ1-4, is KAGVTQTPRYLIKTRGQQVTLSCSPISGHRSVSWYQQTPGQGLQFLFEYFSETQRNKGNFPGRFSGRQFSNSRSEMNVSTLELGDSALYLCASSTDRGGSEKLFFGSGTQLSVL.

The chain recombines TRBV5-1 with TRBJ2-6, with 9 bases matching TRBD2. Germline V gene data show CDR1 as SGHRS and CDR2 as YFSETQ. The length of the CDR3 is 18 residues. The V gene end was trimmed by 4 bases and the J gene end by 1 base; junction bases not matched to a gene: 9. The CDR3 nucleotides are TGCGCCAGCAGCCCGGGGGGACTAGCAAGGTCTGGGGCCAACGTCCTGACTTTC. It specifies CASSPGGLARSGANVLTF.

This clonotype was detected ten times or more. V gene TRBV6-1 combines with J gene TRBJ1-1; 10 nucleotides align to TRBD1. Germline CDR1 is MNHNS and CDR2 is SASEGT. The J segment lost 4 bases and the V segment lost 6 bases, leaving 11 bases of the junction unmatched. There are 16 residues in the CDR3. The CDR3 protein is CASSRRDRGRGTEAFF. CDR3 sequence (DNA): TGTGCCAGCAGCCGACGAGACAGGGGGCGAGGCACTGAAGCTTTCTTT.

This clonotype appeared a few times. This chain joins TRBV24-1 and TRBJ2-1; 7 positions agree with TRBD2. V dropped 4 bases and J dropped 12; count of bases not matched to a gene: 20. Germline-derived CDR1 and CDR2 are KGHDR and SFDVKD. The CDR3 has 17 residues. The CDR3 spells CATSDPRGRKGRGGQFF. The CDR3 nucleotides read TGTGCCACCAGTGACCCCCGGGGCAGGAAGGGGCGCGGGGGGCAGTTCTTC.

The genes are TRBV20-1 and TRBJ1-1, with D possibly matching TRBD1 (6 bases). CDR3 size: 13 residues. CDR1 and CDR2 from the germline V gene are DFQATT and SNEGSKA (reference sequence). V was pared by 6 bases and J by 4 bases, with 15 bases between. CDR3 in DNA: TGCAGTGCCGGACTGGACAGTCCCACTGAAGCTTTCTTT. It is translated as CSAGLDSPTEAFF.

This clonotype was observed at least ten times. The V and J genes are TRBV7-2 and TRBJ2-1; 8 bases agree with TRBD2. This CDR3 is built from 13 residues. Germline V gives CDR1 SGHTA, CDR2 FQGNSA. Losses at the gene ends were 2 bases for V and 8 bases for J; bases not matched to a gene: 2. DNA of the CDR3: TGTGCCAGCAGCTTAAGGACTAGCTATGAGCAGTTCTTC. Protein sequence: CASSLRTSYEQFF.

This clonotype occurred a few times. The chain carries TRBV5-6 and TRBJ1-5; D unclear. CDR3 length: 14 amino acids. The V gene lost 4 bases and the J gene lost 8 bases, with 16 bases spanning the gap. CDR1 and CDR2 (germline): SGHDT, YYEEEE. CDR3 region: CASSPWGGFKPQHF. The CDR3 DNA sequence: TGTGCCAGCAGCCCTTGGGGTGGTTTTAAGCCCCAGCATTTT.

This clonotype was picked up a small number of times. Here the CDR3 reads CASSQLGTGRTEAFF. CDR3 coding DNA: TGCGCCAGCAGCCAACTTGGGACAGGGAGGACTGAAGCTTTCTTT. The genes are TRBV5-1 and TRBJ1-1; 9 bases are a match to TRBD1. The trim removed 4 bases at V and 5 bases at J, leaving 9 bases unmatched. The CDR3 length is 15 residues. Germline assignment: CDR1 SGHRS and CDR2 YFSETQ.

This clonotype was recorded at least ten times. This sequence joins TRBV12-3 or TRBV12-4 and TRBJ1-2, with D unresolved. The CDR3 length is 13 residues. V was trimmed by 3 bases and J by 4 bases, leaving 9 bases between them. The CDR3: CASSLGDGYGYTF. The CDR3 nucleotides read TGTGCCAGCAGTTTGGGAGACGGCTATGGCTACACCTTC.

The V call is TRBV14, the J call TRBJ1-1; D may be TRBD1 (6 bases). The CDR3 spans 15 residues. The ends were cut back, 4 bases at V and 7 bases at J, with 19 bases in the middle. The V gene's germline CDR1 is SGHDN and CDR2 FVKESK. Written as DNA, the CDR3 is TGTGCCAGCAGCCGGATCGAGGGGGGAACAATTGAAGCTTTCTTT. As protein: CASSRIEGGTIEAFF. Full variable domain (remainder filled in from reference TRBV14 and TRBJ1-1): EAGVTQFPSHSVIEKGQTVTLRCDPISGHDNLYWYRRVMGKEIKFLLHFVKESKQDESGMPNNRFLAERTGGTYSTLKVQPAELEDSGVYFCASSRIEGGTIEAFFGQGTRLTVV.

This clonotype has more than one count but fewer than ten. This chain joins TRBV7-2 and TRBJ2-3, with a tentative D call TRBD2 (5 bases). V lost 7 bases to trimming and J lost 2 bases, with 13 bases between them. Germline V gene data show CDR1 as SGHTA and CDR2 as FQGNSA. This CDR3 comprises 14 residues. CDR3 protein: CASNQLAYTDTQYF. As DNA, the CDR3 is TGTGCCAGCAACCAATTAGCGTACACAGATACGCAGTATTTT.

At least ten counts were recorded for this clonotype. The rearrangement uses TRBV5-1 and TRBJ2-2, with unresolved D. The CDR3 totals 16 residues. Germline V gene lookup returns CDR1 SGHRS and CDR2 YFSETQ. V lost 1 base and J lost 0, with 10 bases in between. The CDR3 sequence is CASSLTLGSNTGELFF. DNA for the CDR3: TGCGCCAGCAGCTTGACGCTAGGTTCGAACACCGGGGAGCTGTTTTTT.

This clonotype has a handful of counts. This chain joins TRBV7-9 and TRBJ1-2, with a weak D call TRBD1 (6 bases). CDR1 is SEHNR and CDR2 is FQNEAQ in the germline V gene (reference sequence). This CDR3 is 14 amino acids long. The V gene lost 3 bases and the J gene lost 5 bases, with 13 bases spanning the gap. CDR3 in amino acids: CASSFGGGQYGYTF. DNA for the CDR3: TGTGCCAGCAGCTTCGGCGGGGGCCAATATGGCTACACCTTC.

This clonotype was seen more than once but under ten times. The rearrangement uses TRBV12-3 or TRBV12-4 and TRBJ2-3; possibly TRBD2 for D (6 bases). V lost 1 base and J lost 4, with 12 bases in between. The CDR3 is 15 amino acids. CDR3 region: CASSLVGGVSDTQYF. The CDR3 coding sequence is TGTGCCAGCAGTTTAGTTGGCGGGGTCTCAGATACGCAGTATTTT.

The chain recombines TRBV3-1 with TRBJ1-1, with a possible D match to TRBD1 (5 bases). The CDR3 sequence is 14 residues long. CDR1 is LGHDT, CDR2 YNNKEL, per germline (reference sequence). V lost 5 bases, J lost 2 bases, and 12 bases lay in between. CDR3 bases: TGTGCCAGCAGCAGGCGGGGCTTAAACACTGAAGCTTTCTTT. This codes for CASSRRGLNTEAFF.

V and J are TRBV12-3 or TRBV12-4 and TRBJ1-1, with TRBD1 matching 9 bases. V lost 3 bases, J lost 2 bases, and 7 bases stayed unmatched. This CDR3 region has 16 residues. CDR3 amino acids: CASSFEDRGRNTEAFF. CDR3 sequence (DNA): TGTGCCAGCAGTTTCGAGGACAGGGGAAGAAACACTGAAGCTTTCTTT.